Here is one TCR beta chain with its context. TCRdb reanalysed the RT-PCR reads using MiXCR and keeps one entry per CDR3 protein. The sample yields about 150,000 distinct CDR3 sequences, about a third seen once. Germline assignment: CDR1 SGHTA and CDR2 FQGNSA. J was trimmed by 4 bases and V by 5 bases; bases with no gene match: 4. The CDR3 runs to 14 residues. The data were obtained in a study of patients and donors after allogeneic stem cell transplantation. Sequencing was done on a sample of blood, either unsorted or a sorted T cell fraction (not recorded which). The TCR sequence derives from a human donor who was either an allogeneic HSCT recipient or a stem cell or donor lymphocyte infusion donor (not recorded which). It is not recorded whose cells these are; they may come from a transplant donor. The rearrangement uses TRBV7-2 and TRBJ2-2; 7 bases line up with TRBD1. CDR3 region: CASSMTGFTGELFF. The CDR3 DNA reads TGTGCCAGCAGCATGACAGGGTTCACCGGGGAGCTGTTTTTT.